Reported below is one T cell receptor beta chain. Repertoires were generated with immunoSEQ multiplex PCR, while TCRdb's copy carries only in-frame clones and drops some. The table shows some 130,000 clones, with around 86% occurring only once. The sample is drawn from a study of blood T cell repertoires in COVID-19. Losses at the gene ends were 4 bases for V and 5 bases for J; bases not matched to a gene: 11. The germline V gene encodes CDR1 SNHLY and CDR2 FYNNEI. This CDR3 is 16 amino acids long. This TCR was recovered from a woman aged 70 to 79 with COVID-19, enrolled during active disease. The rearrangement links TRBV2 to TRBJ2-5; 9 nucleotides line up with TRBD2. The sequenced sample was peripheral blood. In DNA form, the CDR3 reads TGTGCCAGCAGTGCCCCGCCCCTAGCGGGGTTGGAGACCCAGTACTTC. Protein: CASSAPPLAGLETQYF.